This TCR beta chain originates from a study of T cell repertoires in cytomegalovirus infection (dated 2019 in TCRdb). About the study as a whole: Recently identified HLA-C-restricted CMV epitopes, whose presentation resists viral immunomodulation, were targeted by peptide stimulations together with well-studied HLA-B-restricted epitopes. Donor HLA type was relevant to the analysis, because carriage of CMV infection together with the matching HLA type was indicated by public TCR beta signatures.

Here is what the overall study found, with its caveats: In both this cohort and an independent approximately 400-donor cohort, the cumulative frequency of public TCR beta family members distinguished carriers of CMV infection plus the relevant HLA type. In the ex vivo response, HLA-C-restricted CMV-specific TCR beta clonotypes were dominant, and in two of eight donors the single most frequent clonotype came from this HLA-C-restricted group.

Concerning this clonotype itself: The specificity of this receptor is unknown. No qualities accompany the bases; no much larger clone lies one base away.

Via the germline V gene (reference sequence), CDR1 is LNHDA and CDR2 SQIVND. From V the trimming removes 7 bases and from J it removes 4 bases, while the gene matches leave 2 bases of the junction unaccounted for. Its CDR3 holds 12 amino acids, cysteine through phenylalanine. Only the CDR3 DNA is retained, 36 bases long and in frame from the first base. What this sample's treatment or condition label stands for: in vitro stimulation with specific CMV peptide epitopes to enrich CMV-specific T cells. Sequencer: Illumina HiSeq 1500. TCRdb trimmed the raw reads at Q25, called clones with MiXCR and kept productive beta chains. Duplicate CDR3 protein sequences are folded into a single record with the most common DNA and genes. The sample data list around 89,000 distinct CDR3 sequences, and about 31% of these were observed just once. Of the sample, over 60% is held by the ten largest clones.

The input for sequencing was CD8+ T cells from cultured PBMCs, taken from culture after CMV antigen stimulation. The V gene is TRBV19 and the J gene is TRBJ1-2, and 8 junctional nucleotides match TRBD1. This sequence originates from a human donor in good health (CMV status not recorded). Some clones in this sample may be carry-over from other donors' samples. The CDR3 region reads CASKTGGYGYTF. The nucleotides are TGTGCCAGTAAAACAGGGGGCTATGGCTACACCTTC.